Presented here are 10 T cell receptor beta chains from one specimen sequenced in a study of shared clonotypes between healthy human individuals (dated by TCRdb to about 2020). Libraries were prepared through the immunoSEQ multiplex PCR assay. TCRdb's version of the immuneACCESS table is confined to in-frame rearrangements and falls short of the full clone set. An unresolved V gene accounts for under half of the shortfall where checked; the remainder is of unknown origin. The sample has about 2 million clones on record, approximately 95% of them singletons. More than 0.1% of the sample lies in the top ten. The specimen was naive CD4+ T cells sorted from blood. The cell subset or site label of this sample denotes: CD45RA+ positively selected. These receptors came from a man aged 18-30 years in good health.

This clone was recorded only once. Since a much larger clone is just one base distant, this may be a read error. This chain links TRBV27 with TRBJ1-1, with unresolved D. The CDR3 has 14 residues. Germline V lookup: CDR1 MNHEY, CDR2 SMNVEV (reference sequence). The CDR3 here is CGSSVSWGNTEAFF. Here the CDR3 DNA reads TGTGGCAGCAGTGTGAGCTGGGGGAACACTGAAGCTTTCTTT.

The sample holds one count of this clone. CDR3 DNA: TGTGCCAGCAGTTCCGCAGGGACAGGGACTGAAGCTTTCTTT. Its protein is CASSSAGTGTEAFF. This chain uses TRBV27 with TRBJ1-1; 9 bases agree with TRBD1. V trimming: 4 bases; J trimming: 5 bases; junction bases outside the gene matches: 5. Germline CDR1 and CDR2: MNHEY and SMNVEV (reference sequence). The CDR3 has 14 residues.

This chain connects TRBV7-6 to TRBJ1-1; 8 bases line up with TRBD1. V lost 2 bases to trimming and J lost 5 bases; unmatched junction nucleotides: 4. Germline V lookup: CDR1 SGHVS, CDR2 FNYEAQ. The CDR3 loop spans 14 amino acids. The CDR3 loop reads CASSLNRGLTEAFF. In nucleotides, the CDR3 is TGTGCCAGCAGCTTAAACAGGGGGTTGACTGAAGCTTTCTTT.

The genes are TRBV28 and TRBJ2-2; TRBD2 matches at 13 bases. Per germline, CDR1 MDHEN and CDR2 SYDVKM. The J segment lost 4 bases and the V segment lost 6 bases, leaving 17 bases of the junction unmatched. The CDR3 has 20 amino acids. The DNA of the CDR3 is TGTGCCAGCAGCCGAAACGCAGGTTCACTAGCGGGGGGGACCACCGGGGAGCTGTTTTTT. Encoded protein: CASSRNAGSLAGGTTGELFF.

The rearrangement joins TRBV7-8 to TRBJ1-2, with TRBD1 identical over 7 bases. Germline V lookup: CDR1 SGHVS, CDR2 FQNEAQ. J gave up 1 base and V 2 bases, and 7 bases lay outside the gene matches. The CDR3 runs to 16 residues. This CDR3 reads CASSLTPDRSNYGYTF. The CDR3 DNA sequence: TGTGCCAGCAGCTTAACCCCGGACAGGAGTAACTATGGCTACACCTTC.

The chain links TRBV4-1 to TRBJ2-2; D might be TRBD1 (5 bases). CDR3 length: 17 amino acids. The V end was cut by 1 base, the J end by 5 bases, with 17 bases between. Germline CDR1 is MGHRA and CDR2 is YSYEKL. DNA of the CDR3: TGCGCCAGCAGCCAAGGCCCCGACAGACTGATAACCGGGGAGCTGTTTTTT. This encodes CASSQGPDRLITGELFF.

A single count supports this clone. The genes are TRBV2 and TRBJ2-2; D is unclear. The germline V gene has CDR1 SNHLY and CDR2 FYNNEI. Trimming left V 6 bases short and J 7 bases short, with 18 bases between. This CDR3 is built from 15 residues. The DNA for the CDR3 is TGTGCCAGCAGAGAAAGTACGTCCCTGAGCGGGGAGCTGTTTTTT. Its translation: CASRESTSLSGELFF.

CDR3 coding DNA: TGTGCCACCACAACAGGATCCTACGAGCAGTACTTC. This sequence encodes CATTTGSYEQYF. The rearrangement joins TRBV6-5 to TRBJ2-7; tentatively, D is TRBD1 (5 bases). V gave up 10 bases and J gave up 1 base, with 11 bases separating them. Looked up from germline, CDR1 is MNHEY and CDR2 is SVGAGI. CDR3 length: 12 amino acids.

The V gene is TRBV10-1, the J gene TRBJ1-1; D is undetermined. Germline-derived CDR1 and CDR2 are WNHNN and SYGVQD (reference sequence). This CDR3 comprises 13 residues. Trimming took 6 bases from V and 0 from J, leaving 8 bases between them. CDR3 sequence (DNA): TGCGCCAGCAGCGACTCAGTGAACACTGAAGCTTTCTTT. Translated: CASSDSVNTEAFF.

Here the CDR3 DNA reads TGTGCCAGCAGTGATATGTGGGGAACAGATACGCAGTATTTT. It is translated as CASSDMWGTDTQYF. V gene TRBV2 combines with J gene TRBJ2-3; D uncertain. This CDR3 has 14 residues. CDR1 and CDR2 (germline): SNHLY, FYNNEI. Trimming cost V 3 bases and J 3 bases, with 10 bases left between them.